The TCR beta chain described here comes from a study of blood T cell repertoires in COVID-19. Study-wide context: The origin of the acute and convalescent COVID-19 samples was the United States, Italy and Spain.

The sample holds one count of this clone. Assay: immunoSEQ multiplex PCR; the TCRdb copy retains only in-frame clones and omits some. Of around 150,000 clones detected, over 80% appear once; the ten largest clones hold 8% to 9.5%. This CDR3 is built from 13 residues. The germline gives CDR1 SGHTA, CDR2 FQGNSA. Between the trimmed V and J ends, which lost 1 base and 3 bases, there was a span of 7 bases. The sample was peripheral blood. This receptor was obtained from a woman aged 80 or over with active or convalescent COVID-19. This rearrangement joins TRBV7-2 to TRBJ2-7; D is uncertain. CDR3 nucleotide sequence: TGTGCCAGCAGCTTAGAACAGAACTACGAGCAGTACTTC. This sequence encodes CASSLEQNYEQYF. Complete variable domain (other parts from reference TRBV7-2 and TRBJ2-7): GAGVSQSPSNKVTEKGKDVELRCDPISGHTALYWYRQSLGQGLEFLIYFQGNSAPDKSGLPSDRFSAERTGGSVSTLTIQRTQQEDSAVYLCASSLEQNYEQYFGPGTRLTVT.